A selection of T cell receptor beta chains follows, all from one sample in a study of cytomegalovirus exposure and HLA in healthy donors. This table comes from immunoSEQ multiplex PCR, and its TCRdb copy is limited to in-frame clones, with some not included. The table records 82,000 or so clones, roughly 93% of them present only once. The specimen was PBMCs. The receptors were sampled from a man younger than 30 in good health and CMV-seronegative. The CDR3 runs from the conserved cysteine through the conserved F or W. A D gene is named only where the DNA matches it firmly. A clone size is listed for some rows: how often the clone was seen (once, few, many), or a class if it is expanded.

.	.	TRBV2	TRBJ2-7	TGTGCCAGCAGTTCTAATGCCCGAGGGACCTACGAGCAGTACTTC	CASSSNARGTYEQYF
once	.	TRBV13	TRBJ2-5	TGTGCCAGCAGCTTACCCTCCCAAGAGACCCAGTACTTC	CASSLPSQETQYF
.	TRBD1	TRBV6-1	TRBJ2-5	TGTGCCAGCAGTGAAGCTGGACAGGGACAAGAGACCCAGTACTTC	CASSEAGQGQETQYF
.	.	TRBV7-2	TRBJ1-1	TGTGCCAGCAGCTTGGTGGCCCCAGTGAACACTGAAGCTTTCTTT	CASSLVAPVNTEAFF
.	.	TRBV20-1	TRBJ1-2	TGCAGTGCTAGAGAGGCCTATGGCTACACCTTC	CSAREAYGYTF
.	TRBD2	TRBV7-7	TRBJ2-1	TGTGCAAAAACGAGCGGGGGGACCTACAATGAGCAGTTCTTC	CAKTSGGTYNEQFF
.	TRBD1	TRBV27	TRBJ2-7	TGTGCCAGCAGTCCCCCTAGGGACAGGGGTCCCTACGAGCAGTACTTC	CASSPPRDRGPYEQYF
.	TRBD2	TRBV5-1	TRBJ2-7	TGCGCCAGCAGCTTGACCCCCTCCCGGGGGGGAAACTCCTACGAGCAGTACTTC	CASSLTPSRGGNSYEQYF
.	TRBD1	TRBV6-5	TRBJ2-7	TGTGCCAGCAGTTACTCCGGACAGGGGACCTACGAGCAGTACTTC	CASSYSGQGTYEQYF
.	.	TRBV11-2	TRBJ2-7	TGTGCCAGCAGCTCCGTCGGGGGCTCCTACGAGCAGTACTTC	CASSSVGGSYEQYF
.	.	TRBV4-1	TRBJ2-1	TGCGCCAGCAGCCAAGTGAGGGAAATACTGTACAATGAGCAGTTCTTC	CASSQVREILYNEQFF
few	TRBD1	TRBV28	TRBJ1-2	TGTGCCAGCAGTTTGTTGGCAGGCCAGGGGGAGCGGGGCTACACCTTC	CASSLLAGQGERGYTF
once	TRBD2	TRBV7-9	TRBJ2-7	TGTGCCAGCAGCCCGCGCGGGAGCTCCTACGAGCAGTACTTC	CASSPRGSSYEQYF
.	TRBD1	TRBV18	TRBJ1-2	TGTGCCAGCTCACCCGGAGTTGAGGGGGCATATGGCTACACCTTC	CASSPGVEGAYGYTF
few	.	TRBV19	TRBJ2-3	TGTGCCAGTAGCCAGAGGGCAGGCGCGACAGATACGCAGTATTTT	CASSQRAGATDTQYF
.	TRBD1	TRBV6-6	TRBJ2-7	TGTGCCAGCAGTCGGGGGACAGGGCAAAGACAGTACTTC	CASSRGTGQRQYF
.	.	TRBV5-1	TRBJ1-1	TGCGCCAGCGCCCTAAGGGGCGTTCGCACTGAAGCTTTCTTT	CASALRGVRTEAFF
.	TRBD2	TRBV5-1	TRBJ2-1	TGCGCCAGCAGCTTGGCGGGACTAGCATTAAATGAGCAGTTCTTC	CASSLAGLALNEQFF
.	.	TRBV19	TRBJ1-2	TGTGCCAGTAGTGATAGCAGCCGAGAATATGGCTACACCTTC	CASSDSSREYGYTF
.	.	TRBV13	TRBJ1-1	TGTGCCAGCAGCTTTGGTAGCACTGAAGCTTTCTTT	CASSFGSTEAFF
once	TRBD2	TRBV18	TRBJ2-3	TGTGCCAGCTCACCGTTTTCTAGCGGGGGGCCCACAGATACGCAGTATTTT	CASSPFSSGGPTDTQYF
.	TRBD2	TRBV6-5	TRBJ2-3	TGTGCCAGCAGTATACTCGGGGGGAACACAGATACGCAGTATTTT	CASSILGGNTDTQYF
.	.	TRBV5-1	TRBJ2-3	TGCGCCAGCAGCTGGACAGTTGGCCCAGATACGCAGTATTTT	CASSWTVGPDTQYF
.	TRBD1	TRBV5-1	TRBJ1-1	TGCGCCAGCAGCACCGGGACAGCAAGTCCTGAAGCTTTCTTT	CASSTGTASPEAFF
.	.	TRBV6-1	TRBJ2-2	TGTGCCAGCAGCAGGGATTACGGGGAGCTGTTTTTT	CASSRDYGELFF
.	TRBD2	TRBV5-6	TRBJ2-1	TGTGCCAGCAGCTTGTCGGGGACTAGCGCCCAGCAGTTCTTC	CASSLSGTSAQQFF
.	TRBD2	TRBV11-2	TRBJ2-7	TGTGCCAGCAGCTTATGGTCCTCTAGCGGGTTTCCCTACGAGCAGTACTTC	CASSLWSSSGFPYEQYF
.	TRBD1	TRBV5-4	TRBJ2-7	TGTGCCAGCAGCTCCGGGACAGGGTTGCGCGAGCAGTACTTC	CASSSGTGLREQYF
.	.	TRBV4-1	TRBJ2-2	TGCGCCAGCAGCCCTGCGACAGCGAACACCGGGGAGCTGTTTTTT	CASSPATANTGELFF